This TCR beta chain stems from a study of regulatory T cells in long-lasting Graves disease. Study-level information: Antithyroid drugs had been taken under 3 months by newly diagnosed Graves' patients. Study results and caveats: Persistent disease favored TRBV28, TRBJ1-2 and TRBJ2-5.

Time point indicated: newly diagnosed GD, antithyroid drugs for less than 3 months. The TCR library was prepared using RNA isolated from PBMCs. An endocrinology department located in Xi'an, China, was where the patients came from. Trimming stripped 8 bases from V and 1 base from J, with 10 bases between. Germline V CDR1 and CDR2: MNHEY, SVGEGT. CDR3 length equals 13 residues. Points on this clonotype: The antigen remains undetermined.

The TCR beta library used iRepertoire HTBI primers with Arm-PCR amplification of CDR3. TCRdb ran MiXCR on the multiplex PCR reads and lists one entry per CDR3 protein. This table has 580,000 or so distinct CDR3 sequences, around 16% appearing once. A further study also used this sample, focusing on T cells in Graves' hyperthyroidism and ophthalmopathy. That source reports: Peripheral blood also featured most of the thyroid clonotypes expanded above 0.001.

The chain couples TRBV6-2 or TRBV6-3 to TRBJ2-3; a possible D gene is TRBD2 (5 bases). The specimen comprised peripheral blood mononuclear cells (PBMCs), sampled at new diagnosis, from a patient treated with antithyroid drugs. This TCR derives from a man younger than 30 with Graves disease. CDR3 nucleotide sequence: TGTGCCAGCCGCGGGTCGGGCACAGATACGCAGTATTTT. Amino acids: CASRGSGTDTQYF.